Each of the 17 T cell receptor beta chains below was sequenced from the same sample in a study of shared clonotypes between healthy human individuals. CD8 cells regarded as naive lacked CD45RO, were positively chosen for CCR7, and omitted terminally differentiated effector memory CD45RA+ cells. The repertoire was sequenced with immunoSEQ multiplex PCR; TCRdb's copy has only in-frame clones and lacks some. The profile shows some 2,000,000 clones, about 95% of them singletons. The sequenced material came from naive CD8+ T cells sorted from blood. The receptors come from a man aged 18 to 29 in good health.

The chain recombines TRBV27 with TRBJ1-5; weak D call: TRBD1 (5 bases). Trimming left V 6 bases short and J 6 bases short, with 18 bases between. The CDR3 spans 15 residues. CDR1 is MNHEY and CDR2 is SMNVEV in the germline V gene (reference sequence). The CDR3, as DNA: TGTGCCAGCAGCAACGGGGAGGGGATCGTTCAGCCCCAGCATTTT. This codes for CASSNGEGIVQPQHF.

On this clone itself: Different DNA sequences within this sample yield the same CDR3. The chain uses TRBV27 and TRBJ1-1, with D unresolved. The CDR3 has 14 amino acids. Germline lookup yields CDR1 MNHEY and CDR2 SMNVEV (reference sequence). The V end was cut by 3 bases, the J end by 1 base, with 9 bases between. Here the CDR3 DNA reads TGTGCCAGCAGTTTCTTCCCCGGGAACACTGAAGCTTTCTTT. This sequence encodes CASSFFPGNTEAFF.

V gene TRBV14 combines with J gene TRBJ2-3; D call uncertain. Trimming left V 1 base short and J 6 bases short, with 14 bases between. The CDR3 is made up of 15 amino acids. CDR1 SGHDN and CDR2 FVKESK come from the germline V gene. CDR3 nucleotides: TGTGCCAGCAGCCAAGTGCCCGGGTGGGTGGATACGCAGTATTTT. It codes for CASSQVPGWVDTQYF.

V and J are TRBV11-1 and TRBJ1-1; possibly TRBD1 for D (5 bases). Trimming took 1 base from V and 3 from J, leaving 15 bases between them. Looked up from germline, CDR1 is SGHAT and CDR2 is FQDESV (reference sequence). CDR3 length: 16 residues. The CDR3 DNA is TGTGCCAGCAGCTTAGTTTTGCAGGGAGTGGACACTGAAGCTTTCTTT. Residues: CASSLVLQGVDTEAFF.

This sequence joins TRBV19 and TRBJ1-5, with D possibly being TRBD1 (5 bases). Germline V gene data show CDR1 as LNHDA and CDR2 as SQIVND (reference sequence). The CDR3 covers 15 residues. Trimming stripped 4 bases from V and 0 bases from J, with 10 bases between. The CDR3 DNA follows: TGTGCCAGTAGTACCGGGACCGATAGCAATCAGCCCCAGCATTTT. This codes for CASSTGTDSNQPQHF.

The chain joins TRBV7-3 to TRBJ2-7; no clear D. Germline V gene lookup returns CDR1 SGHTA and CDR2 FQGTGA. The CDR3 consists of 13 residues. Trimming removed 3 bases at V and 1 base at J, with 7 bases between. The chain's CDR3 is CASSFLESYEQYF. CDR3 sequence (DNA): TGTGCCAGCAGCTTCCTTGAGTCCTACGAGCAGTACTTC.

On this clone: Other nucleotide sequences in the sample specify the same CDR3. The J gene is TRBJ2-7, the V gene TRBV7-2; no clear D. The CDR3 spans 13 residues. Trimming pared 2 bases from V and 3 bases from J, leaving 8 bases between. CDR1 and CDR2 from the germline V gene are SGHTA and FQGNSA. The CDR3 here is CASSLSPGYEQYF. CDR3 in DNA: TGTGCCAGCAGCTTATCACCAGGCTACGAGCAGTACTTC. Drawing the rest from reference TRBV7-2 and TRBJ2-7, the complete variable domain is GAGVSQSPSNKVTEKGKDVELRCDPISGHTALYWYRQSLGQGLEFLIYFQGNSAPDKSGLPSDRFSAERTGGSVSTLTIQRTQQEDSAVYLCASSLSPGYEQYFGPGTRLTVT.

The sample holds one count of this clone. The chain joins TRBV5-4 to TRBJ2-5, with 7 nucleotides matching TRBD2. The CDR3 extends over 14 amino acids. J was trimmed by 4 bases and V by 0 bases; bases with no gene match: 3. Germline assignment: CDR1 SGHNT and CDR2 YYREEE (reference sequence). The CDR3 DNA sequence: TGTGCCAGCAGCTTGGGGGACTACATAGAGACCCAGTACTTC. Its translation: CASSLGDYIETQYF.

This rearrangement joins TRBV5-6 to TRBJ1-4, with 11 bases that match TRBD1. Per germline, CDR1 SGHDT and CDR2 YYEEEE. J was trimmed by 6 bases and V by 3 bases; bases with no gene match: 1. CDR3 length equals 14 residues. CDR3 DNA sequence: TGTGCCAGCAGCTGGGGACAGGGGGATGAAAAACTGTTTTTT. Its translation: CASSWGQGDEKLFF.

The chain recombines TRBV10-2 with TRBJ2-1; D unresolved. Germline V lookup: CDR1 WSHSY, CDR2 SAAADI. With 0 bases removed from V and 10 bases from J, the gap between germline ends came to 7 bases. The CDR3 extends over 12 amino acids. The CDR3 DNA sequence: TGCGCCAGCAGTGAGTCCCCCCGCGAGCAGTTCTTC. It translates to CASSESPREQFF.

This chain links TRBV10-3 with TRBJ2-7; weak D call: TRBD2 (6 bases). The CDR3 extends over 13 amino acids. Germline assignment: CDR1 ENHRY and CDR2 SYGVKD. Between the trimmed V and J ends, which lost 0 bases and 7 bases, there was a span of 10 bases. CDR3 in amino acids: CAISESREWEQYF. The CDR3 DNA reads TGTGCCATCAGTGAGTCCCGGGAGTGGGAGCAGTACTTC.

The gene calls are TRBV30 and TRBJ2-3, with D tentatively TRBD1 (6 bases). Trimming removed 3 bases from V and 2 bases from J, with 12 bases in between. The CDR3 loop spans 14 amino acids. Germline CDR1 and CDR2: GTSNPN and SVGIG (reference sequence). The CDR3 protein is CAWRGAPLTDTQYF. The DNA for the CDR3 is TGTGCCTGGAGGGGGGCGCCTCTCACAGATACGCAGTATTTT.

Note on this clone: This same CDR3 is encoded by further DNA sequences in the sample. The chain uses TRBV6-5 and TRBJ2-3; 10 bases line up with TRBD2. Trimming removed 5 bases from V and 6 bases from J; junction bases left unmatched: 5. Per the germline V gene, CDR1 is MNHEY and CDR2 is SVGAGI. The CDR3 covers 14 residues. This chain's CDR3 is CASSPLAGEDTQYF. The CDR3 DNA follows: TGTGCCAGCAGTCCTCTAGCGGGGGAGGATACGCAGTATTTT.

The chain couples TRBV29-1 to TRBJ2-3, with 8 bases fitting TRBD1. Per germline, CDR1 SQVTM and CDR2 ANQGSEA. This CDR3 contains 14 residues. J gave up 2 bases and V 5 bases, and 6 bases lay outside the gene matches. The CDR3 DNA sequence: TGCAGCGTTAGGACAGGGATCCACACAGATACGCAGTATTTT. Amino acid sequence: CSVRTGIHTDTQYF.

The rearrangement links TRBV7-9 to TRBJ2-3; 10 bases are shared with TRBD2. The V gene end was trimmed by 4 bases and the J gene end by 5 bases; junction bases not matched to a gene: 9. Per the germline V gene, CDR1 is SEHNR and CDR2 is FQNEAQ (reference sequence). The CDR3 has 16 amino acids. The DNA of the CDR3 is TGTGCCAGCAGCTACAGCGGGGGGGCTTTTGAAGATACGCAGTATTTT. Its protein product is CASSYSGGAFEDTQYF.

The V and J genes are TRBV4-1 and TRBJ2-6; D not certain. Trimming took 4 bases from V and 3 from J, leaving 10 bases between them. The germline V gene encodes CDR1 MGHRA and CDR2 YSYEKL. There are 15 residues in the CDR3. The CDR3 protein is CASSPRQGGANVLTF. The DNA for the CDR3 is TGCGCCAGCAGCCCCCGACAAGGTGGGGCCAACGTCCTGACTTTC.

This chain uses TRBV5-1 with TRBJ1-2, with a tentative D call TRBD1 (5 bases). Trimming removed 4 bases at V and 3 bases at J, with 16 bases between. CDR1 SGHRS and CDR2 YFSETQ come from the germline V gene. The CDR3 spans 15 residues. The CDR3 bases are TGCGCCAGCAGCCTCCGAGGGACTATCGACTATGGCTACACCTTC. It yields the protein CASSLRGTIDYGYTF.